Presented here are 26 T cell receptor beta chains from one specimen sequenced in a study of shared clonotypes between healthy human individuals. Using immunoSEQ multiplex PCR, the repertoire was profiled, and TCRdb retains in-frame clones only, with some absent. The sample lists around 940,000 clones; roughly 72% were seen once. Sequenced material: memory CD4+ T cells sorted from blood. Subset in this sample: CD45RA-negative fraction. These receptors were obtained from a young man in good health.

V gene TRBV27 combines with J gene TRBJ2-3; a weak D match, TRBD1 (5 bases). Germline values: CDR1 MNHEY, CDR2 SMNVEV (reference sequence). The ends were cut back, 3 bases at V and 4 bases at J, with 11 bases in the middle. The CDR3 has 14 amino acids. In nucleotides, the CDR3 is TGTGCCAGCAGTTTTCAGGGTAGGGCAGATACGCAGTATTTT. It codes for CASSFQGRADTQYF.

The V gene is TRBV4-1, the J gene TRBJ1-5, with D tentatively TRBD1 (6 bases). Germline V gene sequence: CDR1 MGHRA, CDR2 YSYEKL. The CDR3 contains 15 residues. Between the trimmed V and J ends, which lost 0 bases and 7 bases, there was a span of 13 bases. This CDR3 is CASSQDTGSSQPQHF. The CDR3 coding sequence is TGCGCCAGCAGCCAAGATACAGGGAGTTCCCAGCCCCAGCATTTT.

The gene calls are TRBV2 and TRBJ2-5; TRBD1 matches 10 bases. V lost 6 bases and J lost 5; bases outside the gene matches: 6. The CDR3 has 14 amino acids. Per the germline V gene, CDR1 is SNHLY and CDR2 is FYNNEI. CDR3 DNA sequence: TGTGCCAGCAGGACAGGGGGCCCTTGGGAGACCCAGTACTTC. It specifies CASRTGGPWETQYF. Full variable domain (missing parts from reference TRBV2 and TRBJ2-5): EPEVTQTPSHQVTQMGQEVILRCVPISNHLYFYWYRQILGQKVEFLVSFYNNEISEKSEIFDDQFSVERPDGSNFTLKIRSTKLEDSAMYFCASRTGGPWETQYFGPGTRLLVL.

The rearrangement joins TRBV5-1 to TRBJ2-3; D is uncertain. V gave up 2 bases and J gave up 2 bases, with 9 bases separating them. The CDR3 totals 14 residues. Germline-derived CDR1 and CDR2 are SGHRS and YFSETQ. The CDR3 nucleotides read TGCGCCAGCAGCTTTAGGTCTCACACAGATACGCAGTATTTT. Protein product: CASSFRSHTDTQYF.

The sample holds a few counts of this clone. The gene calls are TRBV6-6 and TRBJ2-5; 7 nucleotides line up with TRBD1. This CDR3 is built from 12 residues. V shed 4 bases and J 4 bases; nucleotides not matched to a gene: 0. In germline, CDR1 is MNHNY, CDR2 SVGAGI (reference sequence). The CDR3 bases are TGTGCCAGCAGTTGGACAGGAGAGACCCAGTACTTC. Protein product: CASSWTGETQYF.

V usage is TRBV5-1 and J usage is TRBJ1-1; D is unclear. The germline gives CDR1 SGHRS, CDR2 YFSETQ. Trimming stripped 0 bases from V and 5 bases from J, with 8 bases between. CDR3 length: 13 amino acids. The CDR3 is CASSLAGRTEAFF. CDR3 nucleotide sequence: TGCGCCAGCAGCTTGGCCGGGCGGACTGAAGCTTTCTTT.

This clone came up many times. Within the sample, other DNA sequences also encode this same CDR3. The gene calls are TRBV2 and TRBJ2-3, with D hard to call. Per the germline V gene, CDR1 is SNHLY and CDR2 is FYNNEI. V was cut by 2 bases and J by 1 base, with 4 bases left in between. This CDR3 spans 13 amino acids. CDR3 sequence reads: CASSEQGTDTQYF. The CDR3 DNA reads TGTGCCAGCAGTGAACAGGGCACAGATACGCAGTATTTT. The full variable domain, rest sourced from reference TRBV2 and TRBJ2-3, is EPEVTQTPSHQVTQMGQEVILRCVPISNHLYFYWYRQILGQKVEFLVSFYNNEISEKSEIFDDQFSVERPDGSNFTLKIRSTKLEDSAMYFCASSEQGTDTQYFGPGTRLTVL.

The chain carries TRBV18 and TRBJ2-5; D possibly corresponds to TRBD1 (5 bases). Germline CDR1 and CDR2: KGHSH and LQKENI. The length of the CDR3 is 13 residues. V was clipped by 3 bases and J by 6 bases, with 11 bases between them. CDR3 in amino acids: CASSPGAGQTQYF. CDR3 in DNA: TGTGCCAGCTCACCTGGGGCAGGACAGACCCAGTACTTC.

The chain uses TRBV7-8 and TRBJ1-1; a weak D match, TRBD1 (6 bases). V was clipped by 6 bases and J by 13 bases, with 18 bases between them. This CDR3 region has 12 residues. CDR1 and CDR2 from the germline V gene are SGHVS and FQNEAQ. Written as DNA, the CDR3 is TGTGCCAGCAGTGCCGGGAACAGGGTGGTTTTCTTT. This codes for CASSAGNRVVFF.

This clone showed up just once. In nucleotides, the CDR3 is TGTGCCAGCTCAACCGGGGTACAGGGGGCGAGCAATCAGCCCCAGCATTTT. Protein: CASSTGVQGASNQPQHF. The chain recombines TRBV18 with TRBJ1-5; 9 bases agree with TRBD1. Trimming removed 5 bases from V and 1 base from J; junction bases left unmatched: 9. Germline V CDR1 and CDR2: KGHSH, LQKENI. The CDR3 has 17 residues.

The V gene is TRBV5-5, the J gene TRBJ1-1, with 7 bases matching TRBD1. The germline gives CDR1 SGHKS, CDR2 YYEKEE (reference sequence). The length of the CDR3 is 14 residues. V shed 0 bases and J 1 base; nucleotides not matched to a gene: 0. The CDR3 nucleotides are TGTGCCAGCAGCTTGGCAGGGGGGAACACTGAAGCTTTCTTT. Amino acids: CASSLAGGNTEAFF.

The CDR3 sequence is CASSPYLDADTQYF. The CDR3 DNA reads as TGTGCCAGCTCACCTTACTTAGACGCAGATACGCAGTATTTT. J is TRBJ2-3 and V is TRBV18; D is unclear. The CDR3 covers 14 residues. CDR1 and CDR2 from the germline V gene are KGHSH and LQKENI. V was pared by 3 bases and J by 4 bases, with 11 bases between. The entire variable domain, with the rest obtained from reference TRBV18 and TRBJ2-3, is as follows: NAGVMQNPRHLVRRRGQEARLRCSPMKGHSHVYWYRQLPEEGLKFMVYLQKENIIDESGMPKERFSAEFPKEGPSILRIQQVVRGDSAAYFCASSPYLDADTQYFGPGTRLTVL.

This rearrangement joins TRBV9 to TRBJ2-1, with D maybe TRBD1 (6 bases). There are 16 residues in the CDR3. CDR1 SGDLS and CDR2 YYNGEE come from the germline V gene. The germline V and J ends were trimmed by 3 bases and 0 bases, with 13 bases remaining between them. CDR3 protein: CASSARDTVSYNEQFF. The CDR3, as DNA: TGTGCCAGCAGCGCGAGGGACACCGTCTCCTACAATGAGCAGTTCTTC.

The chain is built from TRBV6-1 and TRBJ1-5; D unclear. CDR1 is MNHNS and CDR2 is SASEGT in the germline V gene. The ends were cut back, 4 bases at V and 0 bases at J, with 13 bases in the middle. This CDR3 has 16 residues. The CDR3 loop reads CASSAVRSYSNQPQHF. CDR3 sequence (DNA): TGTGCCAGCAGTGCCGTCAGATCATATAGCAATCAGCCCCAGCATTTT.

Details on this clone: The same CDR3 also results from other DNA sequences found in this sample. The V and J genes are TRBV30 and TRBJ1-2; 10 nucleotides agree with TRBD1. Germline assignment: CDR1 GTSNPN and CDR2 SVGIG (reference sequence). The CDR3 has 13 residues. V shed 5 bases and J 8 bases; nucleotides not matched to a gene: 8. The CDR3 reads CAWSLGTGEGYTF. DNA for the CDR3: TGTGCCTGGTCTCTGGGGACAGGGGAAGGCTACACCTTC.

The chain is built from TRBV5-4 and TRBJ2-3; 9 bases match TRBD2. The V gene end was trimmed by 6 bases and the J gene end by 5 bases; junction bases not matched to a gene: 7. The CDR3 totals 14 residues. The germline gives CDR1 SGHNT, CDR2 YYREEE (reference sequence). The CDR3 region is CASKIAGEKDTQYF. DNA for the CDR3: TGTGCCAGCAAGATAGCGGGAGAAAAAGATACGCAGTATTTT.

Regarding this clone: The same CDR3 also results from other DNA sequences found in this sample. The V gene is TRBV30, the J gene TRBJ2-7, with 8 positions matching TRBD2. V shed 1 base, J shed 2 bases, and the junction held 7 bases outside the gene matches. Looked up from germline, CDR1 is GTSNPN and CDR2 is SVGIG (reference sequence). This CDR3 contains 15 residues. CDR3 loop: CAWSGPSGLAYEQYF. The CDR3 DNA is TGTGCCTGGAGTGGGCCTAGCGGGCTTGCCTACGAGCAGTACTTC.

This clone has only a few counts. The rearrangement uses TRBV20-1 and TRBJ2-4; maybe TRBD1 (5 bases). The CDR3 covers 11 residues. Germline V lookup: CDR1 DFQATT, CDR2 SNEGSKA (reference sequence). CDR3 residues: CIGKGLNIQYF. The DNA of the CDR3 is TGCATTGGTAAGGGGTTGAACATTCAGTACTTC.

V is TRBV28 and J is TRBJ2-7; 11 nucleotides agree with TRBD1. The CDR3 loop spans 14 amino acids. Germline V gene data show CDR1 as MDHEN and CDR2 as SYDVKM. Trimming took 5 bases from V and 7 from J; bases not matched to a gene: 7. CDR3 protein: CASSIGQGAGEQYF. CDR3 nucleotides: TGTGCCAGCAGTATCGGACAGGGGGCGGGGGAGCAGTACTTC.

The CDR3 reads CASSPGQGAHGYTF. CDR3 DNA sequence: TGTGCCAGCAGCCCTGGACAGGGGGCGCATGGCTACACCTTC. The V and J genes are TRBV7-2 and TRBJ1-2, with 11 positions matching TRBD1. Trimming took 5 bases from V and 6 from J; bases not matched to a gene: 5. The CDR3 runs 14 residues. The V gene's germline CDR1 is SGHTA and CDR2 FQGNSA.

This clone was observed a single time. The rearrangement links TRBV2 to TRBJ1-2; a possible D gene is TRBD1 (5 bases). The CDR3 extends over 13 amino acids. Trimming shortened V by 11 bases and J by 7 bases, and 20 bases separated the two germline ends. The germline V gene has CDR1 SNHLY and CDR2 FYNNEI. As DNA, the CDR3 is TGTGCCGGACACCCGGGGTCGGCTTCTGGCTACACCTTC. Amino acid sequence: CAGHPGSASGYTF.

This clone was seen repeatedly, ten times or more. The V call is TRBV30, the J call TRBJ1-2, with D hard to call. CDR3 length equals 13 residues. CDR1 and CDR2 (germline): GTSNPN, SVGIG (reference sequence). The germline V and J ends were trimmed by 0 bases and 4 bases, with 9 bases remaining between them. CDR3 coding DNA: TGTGCCTGGAGTGTAACACATGGCTATGGCTACACCTTC. Its translation: CAWSVTHGYGYTF.

This rearrangement joins TRBV6-1 to TRBJ1-2; maybe TRBD1 (6 bases). The V end was cut by 4 bases, the J end by 4 bases, with 13 bases between. Germline CDR1 MNHNS, CDR2 SASEGT. This CDR3 contains 14 residues. The CDR3 sequence is CASSGGQSFYGYTF. The CDR3, as DNA: TGTGCCAGCAGTGGTGGACAGTCTTTCTATGGCTACACCTTC.

This sequence joins TRBV7-8 and TRBJ2-2, with 11 bases identical to TRBD2. CDR3 length: 19 amino acids. The trim removed 5 bases at V and 2 bases at J, leaving 13 bases unmatched. The germline CDR1 and CDR2 sequences are SGHVS and FQNEAQ. The CDR3 DNA reads as TGTGCCAGCAGCACTAAAATAGGGCTAGCGGGAGGCAACACCGGGGAGCTGTTTTTT. Residues: CASSTKIGLAGGNTGELFF.

The chain carries TRBV19 and TRBJ1-2, with D uncertain. V lost 4 bases, J lost 3 bases, and 15 bases lay in between. The germline V gene encodes CDR1 LNHDA and CDR2 SQIVND (reference sequence). This CDR3 contains 15 residues. The CDR3 protein is CASSTNRPTDYGYTF. The CDR3 nucleotides are TGTGCCAGTAGTACGAATAGGCCAACCGACTATGGCTACACCTTC.

To note about this clone: The same CDR3 arises from other DNA sequences in this sample as well. The chain couples TRBV2 to TRBJ1-4; D unresolved. CDR3 length: 11 residues. Germline CDR1 and CDR2: SNHLY and FYNNEI. V dropped 6 bases and J dropped 8 bases, with 7 bases sitting between them. DNA of the CDR3: TGTGCCAGCAGCCAGCGGGAAAAACTGTTTTTT. Protein product: CASSQREKLFF.